The entry below describes one TCR beta chain. CDR3 length: 13 residues. V gave up 6 bases and J gave up 2 bases, with 10 bases separating them. In germline, CDR1 is MNHNS, CDR2 SASEGT. The table came from immunoSEQ multiplex PCR; TCRdb's copy has only in-frame clones and leaves some out. This sample has some 15,000 clones; around 80% occur once, and the top ten carry 1.8%. The data are from a study of PD-1 blockade in mismatch repair-deficient tumors. This specimen consisted of PBMCs, obtained approximately 15 weeks after starting pembrolizumab. This receptor was obtained from an adult with mismatch repair-deficient cancer. V gene TRBV6-1 combines with J gene TRBJ2-5, with D uncertain. The CDR3 DNA is TGTGCCAGCAGCTCACAGTGGCAAGAGACCCAGTACTTC. Translation: CASSSQWQETQYF.